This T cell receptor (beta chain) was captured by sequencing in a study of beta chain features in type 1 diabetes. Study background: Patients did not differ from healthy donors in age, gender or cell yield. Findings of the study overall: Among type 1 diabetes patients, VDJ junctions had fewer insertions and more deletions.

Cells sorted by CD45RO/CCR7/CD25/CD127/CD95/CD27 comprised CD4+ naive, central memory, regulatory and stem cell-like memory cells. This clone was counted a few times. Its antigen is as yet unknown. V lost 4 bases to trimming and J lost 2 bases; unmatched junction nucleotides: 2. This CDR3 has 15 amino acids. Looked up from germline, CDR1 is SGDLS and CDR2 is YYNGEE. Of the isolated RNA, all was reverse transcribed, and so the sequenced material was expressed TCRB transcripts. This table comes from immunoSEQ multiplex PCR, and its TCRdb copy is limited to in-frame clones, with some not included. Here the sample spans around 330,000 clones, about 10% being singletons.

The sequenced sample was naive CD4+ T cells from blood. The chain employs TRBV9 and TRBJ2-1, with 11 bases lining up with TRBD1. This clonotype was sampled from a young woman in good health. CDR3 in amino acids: CASSRTGGAYNEQFF. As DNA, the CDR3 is TGTGCCAGCAGCAGGACAGGGGGCGCCTACAATGAGCAGTTCTTC.